Listed below are T cell receptor beta chains from one sample, sequenced in a study of early T cells in non-severe SARS-CoV-2 infection. TCRdb recomputed calls from the 5' RACE reads with MiXCR, one row per CDR3 protein. Found here are tens of thousands of distinct CDR3 sequences, about 10% of them singletons; the top ten hold 7% to 9%. Source: whole blood, taken at baseline. These receptors originate from an adult who was a healthcare worker with PCR-confirmed SARS-CoV-2 infection or an uninfected control (not recorded which). Both conserved end residues are part of each CDR3. D genes are given only for firm matches. Where a row states a size, it is once, few, many or the class of an expanded clone; other rows omit it.

>TRBV9|few|TRBJ2-7|TRBD1
TGTGCCAGCAGCGTTGGGACAGGGGGCGTCTACGAGCAGTACTTC
CASSVGTGGVYEQYF
>TRBV20-1|many|TRBJ2-5|-
TGCAGTGCTAGTCCGGGGGCCAAGGAGACCCAGTACTTC
CSASPGAKETQYF
>TRBV12-3/TRBV12-4|few|TRBJ2-7|TRBD2
TGTGCCAGCAGTAACGGAGCGGGAGGCGAGCAGTACTTC
CASSNGAGGEQYF
>TRBV9|-|TRBJ1-2|-
TGTGCCAGCAGAGCGGACCGCTATGGCTACACCTTC
CASRADRYGYTF
>TRBV11-2|few|TRBJ2-1|TRBD2
TGTGCCAGCAGCCTTAGGACTAGCGTATACAATGAGCAGTTCTTC
CASSLRTSVYNEQFF
>TRBV30|many|TRBJ1-5|-
TGTGCCTGGAGTCCCCTCAATAGCAATCAGCCCCAGCATTTT
CAWSPLNSNQPQHF
>TRBV6-6|many|TRBJ1-6|-
TGTGCCAGCAGTTACATGGCGGCCAATTCACCCCTCCACTTT
CASSYMAANSPLHF
>TRBV27|-|TRBJ2-7|TRBD2
TGTGCCAGCAGATCTAAATTCCTAGCGGGAGGGACGAGGTACGAGCAGTACTTC
CASRSKFLAGGTRYEQYF
>TRBV20-1|few|TRBJ2-3|-
TGCAGTGCTAGCCAAGATACGCAGTATTTT
CSASQDTQYF
>TRBV20-1|few|TRBJ1-1|-
TGCAGTGCCCGGGGGCCTACTGAAGCTTTCTTT
CSARGPTEAFF
>TRBV7-3|-|TRBJ2-1|-
TGTGCCAGCAGCTCATCCGGGCCCCCCGGCGGTGAGCAGTTCTTC
CASSSSGPPGGEQFF
>TRBV7-3|many|TRBJ1-6|-
TGTGCCAGCAGCTTAATAGGACAGTCCAATTCACCCCTCCACTTT
CASSLIGQSNSPLHF
>TRBV16|-|TRBJ2-6|-
TGTGCCAGCAGCCCCACCACCTCTGGGGCCAACGTCCTGACTTTC
CASSPTTSGANVLTF
>TRBV10-3|-|TRBJ2-1|-
TGTGCCATCAGTGAGATAGCGGCGCTCTCCTACAATGAGCAGTTCTTC
CAISEIAALSYNEQFF
>TRBV7-2|few|TRBJ2-2|TRBD2
TGTGCCAGCAGCCCTAGCGGACTGAACACCGGGGAGCTGTTTTTT
CASSPSGLNTGELFF
>TRBV20-1|-|TRBJ1-1|-
TGCAGTGCTAGAGTGGCTATTGGGGAGGAGAACACTGAAGCTTTCTTT
CSARVAIGEENTEAFF
>TRBV10-2|-|TRBJ1-5|-
TGCGCCAGCAGTGAGGGGGACGGCAATCAGCCCCAGCATTTT
CASSEGDGNQPQHF
>TRBV6-7|many|TRBJ1-5|TRBD1
TGTGCCAGCAGGGCAGGGGGGGCTACGCCCCAGCATTTT
CASRAGGATPQHF
>TRBV11-3|few|TRBJ2-7|-
TGTGTAGTTCCGGGGAGACGCTACGGGGAGCAGTACTTC
CVVPGRRYGEQYF
>TRBV12-3/TRBV12-4|-|TRBJ2-5|-
TGTGCCAGCAATCGCGTGGGCCAAGAGACCCAGTACTTC
CASNRVGQETQYF
>TRBV10-3|many|TRBJ2-5|TRBD1
TGTGCCATCAGTGCCGGGACAGGGGGCAAGAAGACCCAGTACTTC
CAISAGTGGKKTQYF
>TRBV28|few|TRBJ1-2|TRBD1
TGTGCCAGCACTTATGGGACAGGGACCTATGGCTACACCTTC
CASTYGTGTYGYTF
>TRBV7-9|many|TRBJ1-1|-
TGTGCCAGCAGCTCACGCGAGTGGACTGAAGCTTTCTTT
CASSSREWTEAFF
>TRBV3-1|-|TRBJ1-1|-
TGTGCCAGCAGCCAAGATTTGAACACTGAAGCTTTCTTT
CASSQDLNTEAFF
>TRBV5-4|-|TRBJ1-2|-
TGTGCCAGCAGCACCGGGACCCTCTATGGCTACACCTTC
CASSTGTLYGYTF
>TRBV2|-|TRBJ2-7|TRBD1
TGTGCCAGCAGCCGACAGGGGGGATCCTACGAGCAGTACTTC
CASSRQGGSYEQYF
>TRBV7-9|few|TRBJ2-3|TRBD1
TGTGCCAGCAGCGGGGACAGGGGGGCCACAGATACGCAGTATTTT
CASSGDRGATDTQYF
>TRBV28|few|TRBJ1-2|-
TGTGCCAGCAGTCTACCAGGGAAATCTGGCTACACCTTC
CASSLPGKSGYTF
>TRBV29-1|few|TRBJ2-1|-
TGCAGCGTCATGGGGGGACGGAACAATGAGCAGTTCTTC
CSVMGGRNNEQFF
>TRBV6-1|few|TRBJ1-2|-
TGTGCCAGCAGTTCACACCTTGGGACGGTCTATGGCTACACCTTC
CASSSHLGTVYGYTF
>TRBV7-9|few|TRBJ2-7|TRBD2
TGTGCCAGCAGCTTGGTGAGCGGGAGGGGATATGAGCAGTACTTC
CASSLVSGRGYEQYF